The rows below give T cell receptor beta chains drawn from one sample of a study of T-cell memory formation after mild COVID-19. TCRdb fed the 5' RACE reads into MiXCR, producing one record per CDR3 protein. The sample records about 440,000 distinct CDR3 sequences, 20% being singletons. The specimen was PBMCs or a T cell subset sorted from them (not recorded which). The receptors here all came from an adult woman who had mild COVID-19 (a few samples of this study predate the infection). Cell type and time point are not known. CDR3s include the opening cysteine and the closing phenylalanine or tryptophan. D genes are given only for firm matches. Clone size is given for some rows only: seen once, a few or many times, or a class if the clone is expanded.

size	J	V	D	DNA	CDR3
few	TRBJ1-1	TRBV7-9	-	TGTGCCAGCAGCTTTGCCAGCCTTATAGAACCCCTTGCGGGTTTCTTT	CASSFASLIEPLAGFF
few	TRBJ2-6	TRBV3-1	TRBD2	TGTGCCAGCAGCCACGTCTTTACTAGCGGGAGAACCTCTGGGGCCAACGTCCTGACTTTC	CASSHVFTSGRTSGANVLTF
few	TRBJ2-2	TRBV6-2/TRBV6-3	-	TGTGCCAGCAGTCCAAGACCGGTGTACACCGGGGAGCTGTTTTTT	CASSPRPVYTGELFF
-	TRBJ1-5	TRBV20-1	-	TGCAGTGCTAGAGTACTCAGGGCGTGGGATCAGCCCCAGCATTTT	CSARVLRAWDQPQHF
-	TRBJ2-4	TRBV5-1	-	TGCGCCAGCAGCCGAGAACAGGGATCCAAAAACATTCAGTACTTC	CASSREQGSKNIQYF
-	TRBJ2-7	TRBV6-6	-	TGTGCCAGCAGTTACACTAGGGACTCCTACGAGCAGTACTTC	CASSYTRDSYEQYF
-	TRBJ1-1	TRBV12-3/TRBV12-4	-	TGTGCCAGCAGTTGGGGGGATTTGAACACTGAAGCTTTCTTT	CASSWGDLNTEAFF
few	TRBJ2-7	TRBV7-9	-	TGTGCCAGCAGCTTTGAAGTTGGGGGGACCGAGCAGTACTTC	CASSFEVGGTEQYF
-	TRBJ1-2	TRBV29-1	-	TGCACCGCGAGAGGGGTTGGCTACACCTTC	CTARGVGYTF
few	TRBJ1-6	TRBV4-1	TRBD1	TGCGCCAGCAGCCACAGGGAACAGGGGGTGAATTCACCCCTCCACTTT	CASSHREQGVNSPLHF
-	TRBJ2-6	TRBV19	TRBD1	TGTGCCACCAGTAGAAAATTCACCGGGACAGGGGGTTGGGCCAACGTCCTGACTTTC	CATSRKFTGTGGWANVLTF
-	TRBJ1-1	TRBV28	TRBD1	TGTGCCAGCAGTTACGCGGGACAGGTGAACACTGAAGCTTTCTTT	CASSYAGQVNTEAFF
-	TRBJ2-1	TRBV12-3/TRBV12-4	-	TGTGCCAGCAGTTCGCCCCATGAGCAGTTCTTC	CASSSPHEQFF
many	TRBJ1-1	TRBV7-3	-	TGCGCCAGCAGCTCGGACACTGAAGCTTTCTTT	CASSSDTEAFF
-	TRBJ2-7	TRBV5-1	TRBD1	TGCGCCAGCAGCGAGCAGGGACAGGGATTATACGAGCAGTACTTC	CASSEQGQGLYEQYF
many	TRBJ2-7	TRBV19	-	TGTGCCAGTAGTACTGCCGCCACAGGGTTCGGGGAGCAGTACTTC	CASSTAATGFGEQYF
-	TRBJ2-1	TRBV15	-	TGTGCCACCAGCAGAAGTGGGACTGCCTCCTACAATGAGCAGTTCTTC	CATSRSGTASYNEQFF
few	TRBJ1-1	TRBV20-1	-	TGCAGTGCTAGAGACCTGGACAGGAACACTGAAGCTTTCTTT	CSARDLDRNTEAFF
few	TRBJ2-1	TRBV29-1	-	TGCAGCGTTGAAAAGGCCGGTGGCTCCTACAATGAGCAGTTCTTC	CSVEKAGGSYNEQFF
few	TRBJ2-1	TRBV6-2/TRBV6-3	TRBD1	TGTGCCAGCAGCGGACAGGGGTCAAGAAATGAGCAGTTCTTC	CASSGQGSRNEQFF
-	TRBJ2-1	TRBV4-2	-	TGTGCCAGCAGCCAAGACCAATCTTGGGACATCAAACCCCTCAATGAGCAGTTCTTC	CASSQDQSWDIKPLNEQFF
few	TRBJ2-2	TRBV5-1	-	TGCGCCAGCAGCTTGTCGACGGATACCGGGGAGCTGTTTTTT	CASSLSTDTGELFF
-	TRBJ2-2	TRBV29-1	TRBD1	TGCAGCGTGGACGGACAGGGGAACACCGGGGAGCTGTTTTTT	CSVDGQGNTGELFF